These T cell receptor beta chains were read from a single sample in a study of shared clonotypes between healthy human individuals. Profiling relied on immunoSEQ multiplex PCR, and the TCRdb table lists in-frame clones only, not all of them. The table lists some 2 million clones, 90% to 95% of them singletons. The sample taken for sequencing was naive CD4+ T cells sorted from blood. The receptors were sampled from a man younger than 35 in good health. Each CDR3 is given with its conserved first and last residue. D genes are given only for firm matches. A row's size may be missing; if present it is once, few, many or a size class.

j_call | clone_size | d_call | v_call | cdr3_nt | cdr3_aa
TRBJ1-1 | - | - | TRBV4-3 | TGCGCCAGCAGCCAAGGTTCAGGGCGGACTGAAGCTTTCTTT | CASSQGSGRTEAFF
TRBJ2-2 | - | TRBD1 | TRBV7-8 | TGTGCCAGCAGCACCACAGGGGGCATTACCGGGGAGCTGTTTTTT | CASSTTGGITGELFF
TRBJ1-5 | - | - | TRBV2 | TGTGCCAGCAGTGAAAATCTCCCTAGCAATCAGCCCCAGCATTTT | CASSENLPSNQPQHF
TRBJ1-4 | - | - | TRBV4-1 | TGCGCCAGCAGCCAAGTTGTTACAGTGGGGGGAGAAAAACTGTTTTTT | CASSQVVTVGGEKLFF
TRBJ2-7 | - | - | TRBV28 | TGTGCCAGCAGCCTGACCCGGGCAGGGACCTACGAGCAGTACTTC | CASSLTRAGTYEQYF
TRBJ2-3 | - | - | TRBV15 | TGTGCCACCAGCGGTCGGCGGGCTGGCACAGATACGCAGTATTTT | CATSGRRAGTDTQYF
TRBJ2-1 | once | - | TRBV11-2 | TGTGCCAGCAGCTTAGATCGAGCTAGCTTCTACAATGAGCAGTTCTTC | CASSLDRASFYNEQFF
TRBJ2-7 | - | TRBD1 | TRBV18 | TGTGCCAGCTCACCGGGACAGGGGGCGGGGGAGCAGTACTTC | CASSPGQGAGEQYF
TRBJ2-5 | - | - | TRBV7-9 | TGTGCCAGCAGCAGTCAAACGACGCACTTGGGGGAGACCCAGTACTTC | CASSSQTTHLGETQYF
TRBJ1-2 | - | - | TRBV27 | TGTGCCAGCAGTTTGGCAGGGGCCAACTCTAACTATGGCTACACCTTC | CASSLAGANSNYGYTF
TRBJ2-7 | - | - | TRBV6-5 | TGTGCCAGCAGTTACATAACGGGGTCCTACGAGCAGTACTTC | CASSYITGSYEQYF
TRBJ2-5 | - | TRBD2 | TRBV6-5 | TGTGCCAGCAGAATAGCGGGGGGCATAGAGACCCAGTACTTC | CASRIAGGIETQYF
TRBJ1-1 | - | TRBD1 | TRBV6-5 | TGTGCCACCAACAGGGGGCGCGAAACTGAAGCTTTCTTT | CATNRGRETEAFF
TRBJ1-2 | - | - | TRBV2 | TGTGCCAGCAGTGATGACAGAGACTATGGCTACACCTTC | CASSDDRDYGYTF
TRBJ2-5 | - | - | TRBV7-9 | TGTGCCAGCAGCTTACTTGGAGAGACCCAGTACTTC | CASSLLGETQYF
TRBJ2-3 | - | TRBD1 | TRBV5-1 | TGCGCCAGCAGCCCGGGACAGGGTATGTCGTATACGCAGTATTTT | CASSPGQGMSYTQYF
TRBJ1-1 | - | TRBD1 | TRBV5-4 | TGTGCCAGCAGCCGGGACAGCTGGGGCACTGAAGCTTTCTTT | CASSRDSWGTEAFF
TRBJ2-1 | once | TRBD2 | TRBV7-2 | TGTGCCAGCAGCTCCCTGAGTAGCGGGAGGGGTGAGCAGTTCTTC | CASSSLSSGRGEQFF
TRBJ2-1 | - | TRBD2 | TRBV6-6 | TGTGCCAGCACCGGGAGGTTGTCCTACAATGAGCAGTTCTTC | CASTGRLSYNEQFF
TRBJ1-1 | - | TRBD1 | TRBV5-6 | TGTGCCAGCAGCTTGGTCCCGGGACAGGGTAACACTGAAGCTTTCTTT | CASSLVPGQGNTEAFF
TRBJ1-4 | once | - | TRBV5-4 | TGTGCCAGCACCTCCCAAGGGGGTAATGAAAAACTGTTTTTT | CASTSQGGNEKLFF
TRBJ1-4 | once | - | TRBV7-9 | TGTGCCAGCTCAGGGGAAAAACTGTTTTTT | CASSGEKLFF
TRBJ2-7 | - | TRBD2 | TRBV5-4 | TGTGCCAGCAGCTTGGCCGCTAGCGGGATCTCCTACGAGCAGTACTTC | CASSLAASGISYEQYF
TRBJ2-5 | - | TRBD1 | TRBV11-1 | TGTGCCAGCAGCTTAGGACAGGGGGCCGGTGAGACCCAGTACTTC | CASSLGQGAGETQYF
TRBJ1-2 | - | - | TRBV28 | TGTGCCAGCAGTTTCGACCGTCGAACCTTCTATGGCTACACCTTC | CASSFDRRTFYGYTF
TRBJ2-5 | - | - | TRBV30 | TGTGCCTGGAGAGTCCAAGAGACCCAGTACTTC | CAWRVQETQYF
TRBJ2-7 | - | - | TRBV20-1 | TGCAGTGCTAGACGGGACGAGCAGTACTTC | CSARRDEQYF
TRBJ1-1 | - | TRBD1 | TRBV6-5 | TGTGCCAGCAGTTGGGACAGGGGTACGACCACTGAAGCTTTCTTT | CASSWDRGTTTEAFF
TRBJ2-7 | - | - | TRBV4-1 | TGCGCCAGCAGCCAACCCGGACGAGGAAGCTCCTACGAGCAGTACTTC | CASSQPGRGSSYEQYF
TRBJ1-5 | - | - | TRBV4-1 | TGCGCCAGCAGCCAATTGGGTCAGAATCAGCCCCAGCATTTT | CASSQLGQNQPQHF
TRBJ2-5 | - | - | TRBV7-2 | TGTGCCAGCAGCTTAGACAGGGTGGGAAAGAACTTC | CASSLDRVGKNF
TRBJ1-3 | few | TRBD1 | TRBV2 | TGTGCCATCGGGACAGGAACTGGAAACACCATATATTTT | CAIGTGTGNTIYF
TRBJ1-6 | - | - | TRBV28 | TGTGCCAGCAGTCCCGGGACCTGGTATAATTCACCCCTCCACTTT | CASSPGTWYNSPLHF
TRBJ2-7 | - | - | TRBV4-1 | TGCGCCAGCAGCCAAGATGAACAGGGATCCTCCTACGAGCAGTACTTC | CASSQDEQGSSYEQYF
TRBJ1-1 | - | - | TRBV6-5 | TGTGCCAGCAGTTACTCTCCCATTTACGCTGAAGCTTTCTTT | CASSYSPIYAEAFF
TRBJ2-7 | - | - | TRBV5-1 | TGCGCCAGCAGCTTAAACAGGGCTCCCGACGAGCAGTACTTC | CASSLNRAPDEQYF
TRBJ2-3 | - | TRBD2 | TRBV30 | TGTGCCTGGAGTGGGGGTTGGACTAGCGGGACGATAGATACGCAGTATTTT | CAWSGGWTSGTIDTQYF
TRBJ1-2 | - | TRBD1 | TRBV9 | TGTGCCAGCAGCGTAGGAGATAGGGACAGGGGAAACTATGGCTACACCTTC | CASSVGDRDRGNYGYTF
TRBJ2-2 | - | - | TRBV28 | TGTGCCAGCAGGAGGGACGGGAACACCGGGGAGCTGTTTTTT | CASRRDGNTGELFF
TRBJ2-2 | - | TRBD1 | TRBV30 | TGTGCCTGGAGTGACAGGGGGTTCGCCGGGGAGCTGTTTTTT | CAWSDRGFAGELFF
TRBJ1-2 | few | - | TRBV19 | TGTGCCAGTAGTATCACGGGCCCTAACTATGGCTACACCTTC | CASSITGPNYGYTF
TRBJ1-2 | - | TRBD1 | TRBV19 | TGTGCCAGTAGTAGTTTCACGGGACAGGGAAACTATGGCTACACCTTC | CASSSFTGQGNYGYTF
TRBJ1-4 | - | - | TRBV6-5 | TGTGCCAGCAGATCAGGGGTGTGGGAAAAACTGTTTTTT | CASRSGVWEKLFF
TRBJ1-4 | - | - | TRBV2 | TGTGCCAGTGCTAGGGCAACTAATGAAAAACTGTTTTTT | CASARATNEKLFF
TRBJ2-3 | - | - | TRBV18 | TGTGCCAGCTCCTTGGAGGGGGCTTCAGATACGCAGTATTTT | CASSLEGASDTQYF
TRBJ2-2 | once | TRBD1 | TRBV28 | TGTGCCAGCAGGCGGACAGGGGCTACCGGGGAGCTGTTTTTT | CASRRTGATGELFF
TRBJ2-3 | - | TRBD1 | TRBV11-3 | TGTGCCAGAGGGACAGGGAAGGAGAGTACATCCACAGATACGCAGTATTTT | CARGTGKESTSTDTQYF
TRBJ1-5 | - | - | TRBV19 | TGTGCCAGTAGTATGGAAGGGGGGTTTCAGCCCCAGCATTTT | CASSMEGGFQPQHF
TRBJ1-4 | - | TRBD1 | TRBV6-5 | TGTGCCAGCAAGGGACAGGCTAATGAAAAACTGTTTTTT | CASKGQANEKLFF
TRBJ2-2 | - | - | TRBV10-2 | TGCGCCAGCAGTCCCGGGATGAACACCGGGGAGCTGTTTTTT | CASSPGMNTGELFF